This T cell receptor beta chain is drawn from a study of shared clonotypes between healthy human individuals (dated by TCRdb to 2020 to 2022). Notes on the research overall: The cohort comprised a couple of women and a few men aged 18 to 49 years. For each donor, CD4 naive and CD4 memory were each run on three plates, CD8 naive on two plates, and CD8 memory on one plate. Blood TCR repertoires of a handful of healthy adults were deeply sequenced to estimate repertoire size and the extent of clonotype sharing between individuals. To increase sequencing depth and limit assay-specific biases, different laboratories used diverse techniques to prepare libraries and sequence TCR repertoires. Between about 0.94 and 8.9 billion PBMCs per donor were obtained by leukapheresis. Beyond this particular receptor, the publication reports: Pairwise subsampling led to the expectation that sequencing depth would affect the degree of clonotype sharing among donors. Compared with non-shared clonotypes, the clonotypes found in all four sorted-subset donors had higher generation probabilities. About 5% of naive CD4, around 4% of naive CD8, about 2.1% of memory CD4, and over 0.35% of memory CD8 clonotypes were shared across several donors. Sampling was limited to blood, and TCR repertoires in tissue likely differ from TCR repertoires in blood. The genetic and exposure-history diversity represented was limited by the small number of donors. Rarefaction of sorted-subset datasets indicated incomplete sequencing despite the large sequencing depth. Estimated clonotype richness was generally larger for naive than for memory subsets.

Donors were healthy HIV-negative adults with no recently reported acute infections or vaccinations. Only Caucasian adults living in Nashville, Tennessee, USA were represented among the donors. CD4+ T cells were enriched by magnetic negative selection, after which naive cells were positively selected on CD45RA and the negative fraction was taken as the memory subset. Blood was obtained by leukapheresis, after which PBMCs were separated by Ficoll-Histopaque density gradient centrifugation and cryopreserved in liquid nitrogen vapor phase. Purity and quantity of every magnetically sorted T cell population were checked by analytical flow cytometry. Genomic DNA was isolated from each sorted fraction and quantified by UV absorbance on a Nanodrop 2000c. The germline V gene (reference sequence) supplies CDR1 SEHNR and CDR2 FQNEAQ. The cysteine opens and the phenylalanine closes a CDR3 of 18 amino acids. Only CDR3 DNA is held: 54 bases, read in frame from base 1. Trimming at the junction amounts to 1 base on V and 0 bases on J, and the germline ends lie 15 bases apart.

Of note for this clone: Its specific antigen is unknown. Nothing much larger sits one base from this clone, and base qualities are not available.

Using the deep immunoSEQ assay, multiplex PCR amplified TCR CDR3 regions from genomic DNA. Extracted genomic DNA from each cell subset was distributed evenly across all wells of several immunoSEQ 96-well plates, and each plate was treated as a replicate. For sorted subsets, each replicate PCR was loaded with about 200 ng genomic DNA, equivalent to about 33,000 T cell genomes. Purified libraries were quantified with a Qubit 3.0 fluorometer, sized on a Bioanalyzer 2100, and re-quantified with the KAPA Library Quantification kit. Every immunoSEQ 96-well plate was sequenced on a separate single-read 150-cycle Illumina NextSeq 550 flow cell. The authors processed their data as follows. Because only junctional sequences without quality scores were contained in the immunoSEQ output, filtering matching that applied to full-length reads could not be performed. To assign V/J genes and CDR3, sequences were annotated using PyIR, a Python wrapper for IgBLAST v1.9, with IMGT germline references. Reads were removed for weak V/J assignments (E-value above 1e-6), missing CDR3, stop codons, out-of-frame junctions, or ambiguous translated residues. V3J clonotypes were defined as sequences sharing the same inferred V gene, J gene, and CDR3 amino acid sequence. Percentage overlap between repertoires was calculated by dividing the number of shared unique clonotypes by the size of the smaller repertoire. RTK rarefaction, the Chao1 estimator, and Recon v2.1 estimates of unobserved clonotypes were used to assess repertoire richness. Generation probabilities were computed with OLGA for all TCRbeta clonotypes obtained by the gDNA method from several donors. Held by TCRdb, this immuneACCESS table contains in-frame sequences only and omits some clones. Under half of the omission traces to an unresolved V gene where checked; the cause of the rest is unknown. Clonal size and the V and J genes are those of that table, whereas D and trimming came from the DNA. The sample contains more than 1.2 million clones, about 98.5% of them found a single time. The biggest ten clones account for 0.36% of the sample.

The sequence is built from TRBV7-9 and TRBJ1-4; the D segment cannot be called with confidence. Sequenced material: naive CD4+ T cells sorted from blood. Reading the label with the study, this specimen's cell subset or site is: CD45RA+ positively selected. The source is a man aged 25-45 years in good health. The CDR3 has the sequence CASSLGRPGRTTNEKLFF. The bases are TGTGCCAGCAGCTTAGGCCGCCCCGGGCGCACAACTAATGAAAAACTGTTTTTT.